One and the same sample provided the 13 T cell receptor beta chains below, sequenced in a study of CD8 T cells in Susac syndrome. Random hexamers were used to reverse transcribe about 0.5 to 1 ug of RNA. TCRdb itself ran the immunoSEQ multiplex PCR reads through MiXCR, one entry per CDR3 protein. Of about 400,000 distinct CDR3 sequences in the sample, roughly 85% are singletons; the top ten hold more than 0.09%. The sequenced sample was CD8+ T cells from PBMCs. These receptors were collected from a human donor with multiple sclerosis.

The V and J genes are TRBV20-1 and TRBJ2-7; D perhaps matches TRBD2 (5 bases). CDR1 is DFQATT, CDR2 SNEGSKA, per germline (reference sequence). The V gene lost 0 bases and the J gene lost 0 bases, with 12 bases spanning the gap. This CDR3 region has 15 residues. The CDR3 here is CSARDAGQHSYEQYF. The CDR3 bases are TGCAGTGCTAGAGATGCGGGTCAACACTCCTACGAGCAGTACTTC.

The CDR3 nucleotides are TGTGCCATCAGTGACGAGACTAACTATGGCTACACCTTC. It specifies CAISDETNYGYTF. The chain has TRBV10-3 and TRBJ1-2; D unclear. The V and J ends lost 3 bases and 0 bases respectively, with 5 bases between them. This CDR3 comprises 13 residues. The germline V gene has CDR1 ENHRY and CDR2 SYGVKD.

The CDR3 nucleotides read TGTGCCAGCAGTGGGATGGGGGGTACCGGGGAGCTGTTTTTT. This sequence encodes CASSGMGGTGELFF. V and J are TRBV27 and TRBJ2-2, with D possibly being TRBD2 (6 bases). The V gene lost 5 bases and the J gene lost 5 bases, with 12 bases spanning the gap. Germline V lookup: CDR1 MNHEY, CDR2 SMNVEV (reference sequence). The CDR3 extends over 14 amino acids.

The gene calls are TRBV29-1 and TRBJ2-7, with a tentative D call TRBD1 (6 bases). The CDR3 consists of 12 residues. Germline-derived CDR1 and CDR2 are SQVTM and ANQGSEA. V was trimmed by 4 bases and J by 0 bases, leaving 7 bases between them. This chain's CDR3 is CSVGQASYEQYF. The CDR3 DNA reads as TGCAGCGTTGGACAGGCCTCCTACGAGCAGTACTTC.

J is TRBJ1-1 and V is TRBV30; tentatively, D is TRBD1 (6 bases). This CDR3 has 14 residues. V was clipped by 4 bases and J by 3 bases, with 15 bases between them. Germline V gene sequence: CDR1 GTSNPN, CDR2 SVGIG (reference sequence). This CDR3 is CAWMWRRGYTEAFF. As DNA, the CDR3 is TGTGCCTGGATGTGGCGCAGGGGATACACTGAAGCTTTCTTT. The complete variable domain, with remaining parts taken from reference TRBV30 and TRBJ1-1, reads SQTIHQWPATLVQPVGSPLSLECTVEGTSNPNLYWYRQAAGRGLQLLFYSVGIGQISSEVPQNLSASRPQDRQFILSSKKLLLSDSGFYLCAWMWRRGYTEAFFGQGTRLTVV.

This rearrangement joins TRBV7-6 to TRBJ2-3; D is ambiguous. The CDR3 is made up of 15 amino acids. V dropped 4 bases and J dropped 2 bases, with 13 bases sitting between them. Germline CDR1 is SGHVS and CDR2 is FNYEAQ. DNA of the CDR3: TGTGCCAGCAGCTCAGAACACCTCCACACAGATACGCAGTATTTT. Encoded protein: CASSSEHLHTDTQYF.

For the CDR3, the DNA is TGCGCCAGCAGTGAACGGGAGACCGATGAGCAGTTCTTC. Translating gives CASSERETDEQFF. V gene TRBV10-2 combines with J gene TRBJ2-1; D may be TRBD2 (6 bases). CDR1 and CDR2 (germline): WSHSY, SAAADI. V was cut by 3 bases and J by 8 bases, with 11 bases left in between. This CDR3 contains 13 residues.

In nucleotides, the CDR3 is TGTGCCAGCAGTTTGGGCGAGGGGGAAATCGGGGAGCTGTTTTTT. Translation gives CASSLGEGEIGELFF. This sequence joins TRBV27 and TRBJ2-2; weak D call: TRBD1 (6 bases). The CDR3 has 15 amino acids. V was cut by 3 bases and J by 7 bases, with 15 bases left in between. Looked up from germline, CDR1 is MNHEY and CDR2 is SMNVEV (reference sequence).

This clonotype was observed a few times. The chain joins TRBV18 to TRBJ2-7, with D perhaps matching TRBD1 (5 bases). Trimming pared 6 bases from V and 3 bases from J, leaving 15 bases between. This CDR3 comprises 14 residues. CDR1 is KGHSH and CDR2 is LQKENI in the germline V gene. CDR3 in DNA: TGTGCCAGCTCCCCTATAGACAGATTCTACGAGCAGTACTTC. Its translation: CASSPIDRFYEQYF.

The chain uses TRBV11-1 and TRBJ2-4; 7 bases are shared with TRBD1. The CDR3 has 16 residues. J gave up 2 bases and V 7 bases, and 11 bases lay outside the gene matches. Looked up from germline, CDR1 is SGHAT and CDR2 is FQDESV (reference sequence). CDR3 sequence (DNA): TGTGCCAGCACCCACAGGGGAAGTGAATCCAAAAACATTCAGTACTTC. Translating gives CASTHRGSESKNIQYF.

The CDR3 is CASSEGDFGYEQYF. CDR3 bases: TGTGCCAGCAGTGAAGGTGACTTTGGTTACGAGCAGTACTTC. The rearrangement joins TRBV6-1 to TRBJ2-7, with D hard to call. Germline V lookup: CDR1 MNHNS, CDR2 SASEGT. V lost 1 base to trimming and J lost 4 bases, with 11 bases between them. This CDR3 comprises 14 residues.

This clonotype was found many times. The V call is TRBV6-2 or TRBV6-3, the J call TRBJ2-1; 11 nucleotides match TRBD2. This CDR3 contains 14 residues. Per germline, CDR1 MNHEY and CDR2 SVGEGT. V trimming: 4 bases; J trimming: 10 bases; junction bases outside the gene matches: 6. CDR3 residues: CASSLAGGPNEQFF. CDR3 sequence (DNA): TGTGCCAGCAGTTTAGCGGGAGGGCCCAACGAGCAGTTCTTC.

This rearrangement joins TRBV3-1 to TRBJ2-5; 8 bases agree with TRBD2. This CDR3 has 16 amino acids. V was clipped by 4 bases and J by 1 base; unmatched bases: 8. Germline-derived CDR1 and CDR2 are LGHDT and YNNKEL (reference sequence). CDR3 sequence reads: CASSPGIGGVQETQYF. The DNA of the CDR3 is TGTGCCAGCAGCCCAGGGATCGGGGGGGTCCAAGAGACCCAGTACTTC.